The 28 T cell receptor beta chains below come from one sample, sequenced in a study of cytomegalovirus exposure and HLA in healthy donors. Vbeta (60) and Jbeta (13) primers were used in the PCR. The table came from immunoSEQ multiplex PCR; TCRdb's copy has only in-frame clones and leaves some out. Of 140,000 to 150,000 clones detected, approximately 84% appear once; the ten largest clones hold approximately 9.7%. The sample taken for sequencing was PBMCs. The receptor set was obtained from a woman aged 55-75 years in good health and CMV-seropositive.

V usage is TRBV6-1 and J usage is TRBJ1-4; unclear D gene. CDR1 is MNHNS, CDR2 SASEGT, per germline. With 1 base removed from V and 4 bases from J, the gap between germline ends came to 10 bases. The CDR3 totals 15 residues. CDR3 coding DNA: TGTGCCAGCAGTGAAGAGGAGGCGTTTAATGAAAAACTGTTTTTT. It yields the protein CASSEEEAFNEKLFF.

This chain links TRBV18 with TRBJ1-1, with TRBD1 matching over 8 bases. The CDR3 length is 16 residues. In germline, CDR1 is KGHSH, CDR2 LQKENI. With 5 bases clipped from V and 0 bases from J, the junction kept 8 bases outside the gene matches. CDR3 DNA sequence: TGTGCCAGCTCATCCCGGGACAGGATTATGAACACTGAAGCTTTCTTT. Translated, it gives CASSSRDRIMNTEAFF. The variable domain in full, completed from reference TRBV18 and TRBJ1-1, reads NAGVMQNPRHLVRRRGQEARLRCSPMKGHSHVYWYRQLPEEGLKFMVYLQKENIIDESGMPKERFSAEFPKEGPSILRIQQVVRGDSAAYFCASSSRDRIMNTEAFFGQGTRLTVV.

The CDR3 here is CASSTAPGTGVREQYF. CDR3 bases: TGTGCCAGCAGCACGGCACCCGGGACAGGGGTTCGCGAGCAGTACTTC. The V and J genes are TRBV5-5 and TRBJ2-7; 10 bases align to TRBD1. Germline trimming cut 4 bases from V and 6 bases from J; bases unmatched to any gene: 13. The CDR3 runs 16 residues. The germline V gene has CDR1 SGHKS and CDR2 YYEKEE (reference sequence).

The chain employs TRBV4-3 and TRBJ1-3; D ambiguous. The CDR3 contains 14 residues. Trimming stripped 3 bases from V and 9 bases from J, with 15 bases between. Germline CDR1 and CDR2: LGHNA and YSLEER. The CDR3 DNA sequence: TGCGCCAGCAGCCAGTTAGTACAATCGGGCACCATATATTTT. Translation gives CASSQLVQSGTIYF.

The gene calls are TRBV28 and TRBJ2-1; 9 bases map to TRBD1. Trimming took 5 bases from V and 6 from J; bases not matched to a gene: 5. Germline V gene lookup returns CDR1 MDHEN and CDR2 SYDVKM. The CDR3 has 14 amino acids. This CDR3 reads CASSRRQGGNEQFF. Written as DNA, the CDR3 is TGTGCCAGCAGTAGGAGACAGGGGGGCAATGAGCAGTTCTTC. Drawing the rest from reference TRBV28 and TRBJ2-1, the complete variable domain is DVKVTQSSRYLVKRTGEKVFLECVQDMDHENMFWYRQDPGLGLRLIYFSYDVKMKEKGDIPEGYSVSREKKERFSLILESASTNQTSMYLCASSRRQGGNEQFFGPGTRLTVL.

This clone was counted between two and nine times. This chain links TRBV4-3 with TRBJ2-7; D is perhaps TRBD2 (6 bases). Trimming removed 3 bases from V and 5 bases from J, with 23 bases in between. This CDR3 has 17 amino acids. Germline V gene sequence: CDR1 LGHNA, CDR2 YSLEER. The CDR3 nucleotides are TGCGCCAGCAGCCACGGGACTGTGGAGGGAGAAGGGGACGAGCAGTACTTC. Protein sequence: CASSHGTVEGEGDEQYF.

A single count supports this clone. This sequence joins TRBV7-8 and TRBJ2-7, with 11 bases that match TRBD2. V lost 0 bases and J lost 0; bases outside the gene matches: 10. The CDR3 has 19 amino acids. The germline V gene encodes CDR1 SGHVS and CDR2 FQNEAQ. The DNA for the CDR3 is TGTGCCAGCAGCTTAGCGAGTGGGGTAGCGGGAGGGCCCTCCTACGAGCAGTACTTC. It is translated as CASSLASGVAGGPSYEQYF.

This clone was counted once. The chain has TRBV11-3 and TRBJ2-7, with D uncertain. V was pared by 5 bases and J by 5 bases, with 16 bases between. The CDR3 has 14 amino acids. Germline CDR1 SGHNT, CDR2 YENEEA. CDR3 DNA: TGTGCCAGCAGCCCGAACACCGCTCGGGACGAGCAGTACTTC. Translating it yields CASSPNTARDEQYF.

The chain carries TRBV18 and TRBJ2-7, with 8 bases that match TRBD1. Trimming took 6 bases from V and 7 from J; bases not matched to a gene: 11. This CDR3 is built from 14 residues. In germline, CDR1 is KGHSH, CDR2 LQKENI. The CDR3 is CASSPGQGLGEQYF. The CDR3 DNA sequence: TGTGCCAGCTCCCCTGGACAGGGCTTGGGGGAGCAGTACTTC.

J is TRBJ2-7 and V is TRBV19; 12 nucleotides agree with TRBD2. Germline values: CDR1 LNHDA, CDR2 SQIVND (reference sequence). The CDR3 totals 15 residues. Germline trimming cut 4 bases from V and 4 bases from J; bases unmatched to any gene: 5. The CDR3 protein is CASSTYGTSGYEQYF. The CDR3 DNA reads TGTGCCAGTAGTACGTATGGGACTAGCGGGTACGAGCAGTACTTC.

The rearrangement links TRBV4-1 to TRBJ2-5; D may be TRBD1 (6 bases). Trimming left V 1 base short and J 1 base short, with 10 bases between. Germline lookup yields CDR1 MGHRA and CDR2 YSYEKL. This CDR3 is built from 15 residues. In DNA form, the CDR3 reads TGCGCCAGCAGCCAAGTTGGGACACTCCAAGAGACCCAGTACTTC. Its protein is CASSQVGTLQETQYF.

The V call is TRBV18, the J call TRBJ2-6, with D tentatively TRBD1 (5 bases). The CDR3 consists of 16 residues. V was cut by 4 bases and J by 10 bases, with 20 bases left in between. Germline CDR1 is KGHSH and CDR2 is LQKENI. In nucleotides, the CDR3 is TGTGCCAGCTCACGCAACTCAGGGTCTGGGCCTAACGTCCTGACTTTC. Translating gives CASSRNSGSGPNVLTF.

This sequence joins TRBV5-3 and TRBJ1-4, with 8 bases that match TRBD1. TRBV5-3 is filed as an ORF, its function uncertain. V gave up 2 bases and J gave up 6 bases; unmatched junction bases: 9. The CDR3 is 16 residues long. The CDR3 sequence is CARSFIDRGGDEKLFF. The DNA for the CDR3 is TGTGCCAGAAGCTTTATTGACAGGGGAGGGGATGAAAAACTGTTTTTT.

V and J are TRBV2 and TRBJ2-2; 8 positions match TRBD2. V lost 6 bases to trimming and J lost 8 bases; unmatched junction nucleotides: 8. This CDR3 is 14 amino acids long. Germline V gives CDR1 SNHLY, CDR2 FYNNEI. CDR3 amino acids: CASRGRTSGGELFF. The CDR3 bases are TGTGCCAGCAGAGGTAGAACTAGCGGAGGGGAGCTGTTTTTT.

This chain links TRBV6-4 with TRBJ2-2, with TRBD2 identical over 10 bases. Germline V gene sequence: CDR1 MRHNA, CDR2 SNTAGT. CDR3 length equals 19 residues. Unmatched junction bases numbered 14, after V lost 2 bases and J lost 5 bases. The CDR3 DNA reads TGTGCCAGCAGTGACGGGGCGAGGCTAGCGGGAGCGGTTACCGGGGAGCTGTTTTTT. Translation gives CASSDGARLAGAVTGELFF.

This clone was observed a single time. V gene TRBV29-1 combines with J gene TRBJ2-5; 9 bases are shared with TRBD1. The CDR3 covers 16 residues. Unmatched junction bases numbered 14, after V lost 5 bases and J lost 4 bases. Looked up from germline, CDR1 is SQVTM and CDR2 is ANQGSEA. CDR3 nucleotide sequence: TGCAGCGTTACAAATCCCGGACAGGGGAAGATAGAGACCCAGTACTTC. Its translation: CSVTNPGQGKIETQYF.

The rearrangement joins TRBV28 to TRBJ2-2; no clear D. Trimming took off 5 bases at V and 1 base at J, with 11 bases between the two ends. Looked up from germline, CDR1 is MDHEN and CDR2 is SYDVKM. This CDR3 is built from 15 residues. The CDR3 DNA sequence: TGTGCCAGCAGTGCCTCTAGAATGAACACCGGGGAGCTGTTTTTT. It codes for CASSASRMNTGELFF.

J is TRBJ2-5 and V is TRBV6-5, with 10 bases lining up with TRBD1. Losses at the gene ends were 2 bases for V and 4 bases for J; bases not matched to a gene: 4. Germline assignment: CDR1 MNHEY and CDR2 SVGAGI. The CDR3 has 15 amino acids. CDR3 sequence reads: CASSYRGTGAETQYF. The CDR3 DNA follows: TGTGCCAGCAGTTACAGGGGGACAGGGGCAGAGACCCAGTACTTC.

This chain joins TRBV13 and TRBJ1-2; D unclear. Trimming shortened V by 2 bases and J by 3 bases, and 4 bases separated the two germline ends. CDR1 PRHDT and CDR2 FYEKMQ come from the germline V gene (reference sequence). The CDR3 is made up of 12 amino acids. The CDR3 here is CASSLTDYGYTF. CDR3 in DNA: TGTGCCAGCAGCTTAACAGACTATGGCTACACCTTC. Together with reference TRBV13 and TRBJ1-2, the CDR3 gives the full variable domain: AAGVIQSPRHLIKEKRETATLKCYPIPRHDTVYWYQQGPGQDPQFLISFYEKMQSDKGSIPDRFSAQQFSDYHSELNMSSLELGDSALYFCASSLTDYGYTFGSGTRLTVV.

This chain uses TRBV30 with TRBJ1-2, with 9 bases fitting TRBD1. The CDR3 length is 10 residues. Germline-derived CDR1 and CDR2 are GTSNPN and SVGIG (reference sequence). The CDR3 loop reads CGTGEYGYTF. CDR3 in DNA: TGTGGGACAGGGGAATATGGCTACACCTTC.

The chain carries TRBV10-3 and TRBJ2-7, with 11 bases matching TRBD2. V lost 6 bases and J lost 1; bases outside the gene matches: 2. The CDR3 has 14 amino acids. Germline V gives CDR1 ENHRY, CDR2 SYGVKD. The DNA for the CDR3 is TGTGCCATCAGGGGGACTAGCGGATCCTACGAGCAGTACTTC. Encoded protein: CAIRGTSGSYEQYF.

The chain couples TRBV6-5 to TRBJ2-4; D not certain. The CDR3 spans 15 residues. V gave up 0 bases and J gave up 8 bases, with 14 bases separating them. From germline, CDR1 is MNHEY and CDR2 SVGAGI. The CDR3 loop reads CASSYSVKISDIQYF. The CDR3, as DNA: TGTGCCAGCAGTTACTCGGTCAAGATAAGCGACATTCAGTACTTC.

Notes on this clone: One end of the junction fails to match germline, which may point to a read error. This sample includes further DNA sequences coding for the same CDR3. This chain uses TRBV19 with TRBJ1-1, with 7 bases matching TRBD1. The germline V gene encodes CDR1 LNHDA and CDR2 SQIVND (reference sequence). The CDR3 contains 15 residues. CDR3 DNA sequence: TGTGCCAGTAGTGCGCCACAGGGGATCGACACTGAGGCTTTCTTT. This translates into CASSAPQGIDTEAFF.

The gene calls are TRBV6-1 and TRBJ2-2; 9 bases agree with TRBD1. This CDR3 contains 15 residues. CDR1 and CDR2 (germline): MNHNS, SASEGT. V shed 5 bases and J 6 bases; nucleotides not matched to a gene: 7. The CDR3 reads CASSFQTGGSGELFF. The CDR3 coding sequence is TGTGCCAGCAGTTTCCAGACAGGGGGGTCCGGGGAGCTGTTTTTT.

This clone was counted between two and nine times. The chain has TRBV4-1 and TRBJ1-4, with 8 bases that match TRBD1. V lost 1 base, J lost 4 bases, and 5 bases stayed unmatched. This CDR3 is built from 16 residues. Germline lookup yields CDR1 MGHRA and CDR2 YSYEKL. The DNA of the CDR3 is TGCGCCAGCAGCCAAGTCGGGGGACAGGTTAATGAAAAACTGTTTTTT. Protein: CASSQVGGQVNEKLFF.

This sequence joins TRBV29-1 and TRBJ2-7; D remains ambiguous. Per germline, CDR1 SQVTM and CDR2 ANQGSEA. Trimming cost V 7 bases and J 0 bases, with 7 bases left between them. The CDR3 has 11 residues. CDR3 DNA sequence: TGCAGCGCCTCTAGCTCCTACGAGCAGTACTTC. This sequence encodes CSASSSYEQYF.

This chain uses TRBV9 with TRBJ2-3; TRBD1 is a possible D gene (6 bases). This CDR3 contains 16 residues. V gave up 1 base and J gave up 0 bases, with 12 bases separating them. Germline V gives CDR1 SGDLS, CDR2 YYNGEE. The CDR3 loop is CASSVRSGASTDTQYF. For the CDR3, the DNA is TGTGCCAGCAGCGTAAGGTCAGGGGCTAGCACAGATACGCAGTATTTT.

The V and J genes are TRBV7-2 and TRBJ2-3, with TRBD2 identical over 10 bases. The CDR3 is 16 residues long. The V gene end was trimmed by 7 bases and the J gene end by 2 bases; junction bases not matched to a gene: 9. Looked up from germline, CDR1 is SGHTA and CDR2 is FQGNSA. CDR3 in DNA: TGTGCCAGCACCTTTCGCGGGACTAGCGACACAGATACGCAGTATTTT. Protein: CASTFRGTSDTDTQYF.